This T cell receptor (beta chain) originates from a study of T cells in localized non-small cell lung cancer. This table comes from immunoSEQ multiplex PCR, and its TCRdb copy is limited to in-frame clones, with some not included. In the table there are about 25,000 clones, more than 75% of which are singletons. The CDR3 sequence is 17 residues long. CDR1 is MDHEN, CDR2 SYDVKM, per germline. V dropped 5 bases and J dropped 5; count of bases not matched to a gene: 16. General observations from the study: The study sequenced only one region of the tumor. As a result, intratumor heterogeneity could not be excluded and remains possible. The highest T cell clonality was in uninvolved adjacent lung, above tumor.

Details on this clone: Its target is unknown.

This sequence joins TRBV28 and TRBJ2-5, with TRBD2 identical over 8 bases. The receptor was derived from an older male donor with stage II squamous cell lung carcinoma. This sample comprised peripheral blood, obtained before any cancer treatment. The CDR3 loop reads CASSPLRAAGEGETQYF. The CDR3 DNA reads as TGTGCCAGCAGTCCCCTCAGGGCAGCGGGAGAGGGGGAGACCCAGTACTTC. Looking up the rest from reference TRBV28 and TRBJ2-5 gives the full variable domain: DVKVTQSSRYLVKRTGEKVFLECVQDMDHENMFWYRQDPGLGLRLIYFSYDVKMKEKGDIPEGYSVSREKKERFSLILESASTNQTSMYLCASSPLRAAGEGETQYFGPGTRLLVL.